The rows below give T cell receptor beta chains drawn from one sample of a study of cytomegalovirus exposure and HLA in healthy donors. TCRdb's copy holds only in-frame clones and misses some; the assay was immunoSEQ multiplex PCR. Of around 150,000 clones in the sample, approximately 91% were seen once. Sequencing was done on a sample of PBMCs. The receptor source for this set is a woman between 18 and 30 years old in good health and CMV-seropositive. Both conserved end residues are part of each CDR3. A D gene is named only where the DNA matches it firmly. Rows may omit the clone size; those that give it use once, few, many or a size class.

abundance | d_gene | j_gene | v_gene | CDR3nt | CDR3aa
. | . | TRBJ1-2 | TRBV29-1 | TGCAGCGCCCGCCCTATAGGTTTGGGGAGACGCCAAGACTATGGCTACACCTTC | CSARPIGLGRRQDYGYTF
. | TRBD1 | TRBJ2-1 | TRBV7-8 | TGTGCCAGCAGCTTAGGGACAGGGGCGCGTTTCTTC | CASSLGTGARFF
. | . | TRBJ1-2 | TRBV9 | TGTGCCAGCAGCGTAGGACAACTCTATGGCTACACCTTC | CASSVGQLYGYTF
. | TRBD1 | TRBJ1-1 | TRBV6-6 | TGTGCCAGCAGTTACTCTCAGGGGGATACTGAAGCTTTCTTT | CASSYSQGDTEAFF
. | TRBD1 | TRBJ2-2 | TRBV5-4 | TGTGCCAGCAGACCGGGACAGGCGACGAACACCGGGGAGCTGTTTTTT | CASRPGQATNTGELFF
. | . | TRBJ2-1 | TRBV9 | TGTGCCAGCAGCGTAGAGGGGCTTGACAATGAGCAGTTCTTC | CASSVEGLDNEQFF
once | . | TRBJ2-1 | TRBV7-3 | TGTGCCAGCAGCCCGACAGGCCACAATGAGCAGTTCTTC | CASSPTGHNEQFF
. | . | TRBJ2-3 | TRBV11-1 | TGTGCCAGCAGCTTAGGGGCCCCGGCCGTGGGTACGCAGTATTTT | CASSLGAPAVGTQYF
. | . | TRBJ2-5 | TRBV7-7 | TGTGCCAGCAGCTTAGGAGGGCCCCGGGAGACCCAGTACTTC | CASSLGGPRETQYF
. | TRBD1 | TRBJ1-1 | TRBV9 | TGTGCCAGCAGCGCTACAGGGGGCCTCACTGAAGCTTTCTTT | CASSATGGLTEAFF
. | . | TRBJ2-7 | TRBV6-1 | TGTGCCAGCAGCCAGGACAGGCGGGGCGAGCAGTACTTC | CASSQDRRGEQYF
. | . | TRBJ2-5 | TRBV1 | TGCACCAGAAAAGAGGAGTGGGAGACCCAGTACTTC | CTRKEEWETQYF
. | TRBD1 | TRBJ1-5 | TRBV6-5 | TGTGCCAGCAGCCCTGGGACAGGCCTCAATCAGCCCCAGCATTTT | CASSPGTGLNQPQHF
. | TRBD2 | TRBJ2-3 | TRBV5-4 | TGTGCCAGCAGCTCGATAGCGGGAGGGGGTACAGATACGCAGTATTTT | CASSSIAGGGTDTQYF
. | TRBD1 | TRBJ2-7 | TRBV11-3 | TGTGCCAGCAGCTATGGGATAAGGGACAGCTCCTACGAGCAGTACTTC | CASSYGIRDSSYEQYF
. | . | TRBJ2-1 | TRBV2 | TGTGCCAGCAGTGAGGAAGCGCCGAGCTCCTACAATGAGCAGTTCTTC | CASSEEAPSSYNEQFF
. | . | TRBJ2-7 | TRBV6-5 | TGTGCCAGCAGTTACCCACAGGGGGGAGGGTGGGAGCAGTACTTC | CASSYPQGGGWEQYF
. | . | TRBJ2-2 | TRBV5-5 | TGTGCCAGCAGCTTGGGAGCCGGGTTCTTCGCCGGGGAGCTGTTTTTT | CASSLGAGFFAGELFF
. | . | TRBJ2-1 | TRBV27 | TGTGCCAGCAGTCGGGCTAGCGCGAACAATGAGCAGTTCTTC | CASSRASANNEQFF
. | TRBD1 | TRBJ2-7 | TRBV10-2 | TGCGCCAGCAGTGAGTGGACAGGGGACGAGCAGTACTTC | CASSEWTGDEQYF
. | . | TRBJ2-1 | TRBV4-2 | TGTGCCAGCAGCCGGACTTATAACAATGAGCAGTTCTTC | CASSRTYNNEQFF
. | TRBD1 | TRBJ1-1 | TRBV18 | TGTGCCAGCTCACCCGACCCGGGGCAGGGGGAGGCTGAAGCTTTCTTT | CASSPDPGQGEAEAFF
. | . | TRBJ2-7 | TRBV10-1 | TGCGCCAGCAGTGAGTCGACAGACTACGAGCAGTACTTC | CASSESTDYEQYF
once | TRBD1 | TRBJ2-7 | TRBV7-6 | TGTGCCAGCAGCTTAGGAAACAGGGGCCTCTCCTACGAGCAGTACTTC | CASSLGNRGLSYEQYF
. | TRBD1 | TRBJ1-2 | TRBV11-3 | TGTGCCAGCAGCCGACCAGGGGGTCGTGGCTACACCTTC | CASSRPGGRGYTF
once | TRBD2 | TRBJ2-1 | TRBV19 | TGTGCCAGTAGTACCTCCGGGACTAGCTCTGAGCAGTTCTTC | CASSTSGTSSEQFF
. | TRBD1 | TRBJ1-2 | TRBV19 | TGTGCCAGTAGTATCGGACAGGACGGCTATGGCTACACCTTC | CASSIGQDGYGYTF
once | . | TRBJ1-3 | TRBV28 | TGTGCCAGCAGATTAAGAAGTACAGGCCAGATAGGTGGAAACACCATATATTTT | CASRLRSTGQIGGNTIYF
. | . | TRBJ2-7 | TRBV28 | TGTGCCAGCAGACCTGAGACTAGTTTCTACGAGCAGTACTTC | CASRPETSFYEQYF
. | TRBD1 | TRBJ1-5 | TRBV5-1 | TGCGCCAGCAGCTTGACAGGGGGCAATCAGCCCCAGCATTTT | CASSLTGGNQPQHF
. | TRBD2 | TRBJ2-7 | TRBV6-5 | TGTGCCAGCAGCTTTGGACTAGCGGGAGTCCTCGAGCAGTACTTC | CASSFGLAGVLEQYF
. | . | TRBJ2-5 | TRBV6-5 | TGTGCCAGCACCCAGGGTAGCGGGACCCAGTACTTC | CASTQGSGTQYF
. | . | TRBJ2-5 | TRBV5-1 | TGCGCCAGCAGCTTGGGGCAGAGGGAGACCCAGTACTTC | CASSLGQRETQYF
. | . | TRBJ1-5 | TRBV6-1 | TGTGCCAGCAGTGACCGCGGGGCTTATCAGCCCCAGCATTTT | CASSDRGAYQPQHF
. | TRBD1 | TRBJ1-4 | TRBV5-6 | TGTGCCAGCAGCCCTGGACAGGGAGCTGAAAAACTGTTTTTT | CASSPGQGAEKLFF
. | TRBD1 | TRBJ1-5 | TRBV30 | TGTGCCTGGAGTGTTAGGGACAGTCGCAATCAGCCCCAGCATTTT | CAWSVRDSRNQPQHF
. | TRBD2 | TRBJ2-4 | TRBV5-1 | TGCGCCAGCAGCTCTCCTACCGGGACTAGCGGGAGACGAGACATTCAGTACTTC | CASSSPTGTSGRRDIQYF
. | TRBD1 | TRBJ2-3 | TRBV7-2 | TGTGCCAGTGGGCCAGGCGGGACAGGGTGGTCAGATACGCAGTATTTT | CASGPGGTGWSDTQYF